Below, 8 T cell receptor beta chains from the same sample are listed, as sequenced in a study of vaccination and CD4 T cells after COVID-19. These TCRs' antigens remain unknown. The Oncomine TCR Beta short-read assay generated sequence data from the DNA of cultured CD4+ T cells. TCRdb ran MiXCR on the PCR reads and lists one entry per CDR3 protein. Of 19,000 or so distinct CDR3 sequences listed, approximately 44% are singletons. The sample's treatment: approximately 9-day PBMC culture with coronavirus spike peptide pools or control peptides (ViraFEST assay). This specimen consisted of CD4+ T cells from blood, cultured in vitro, obtained after SARS-CoV-2 vaccination. The receptors were sampled from a human donor who had recovered from COVID-19.

This clonotype was detected a few times. The V gene is TRBV7-8, the J gene TRBJ1-6; maybe TRBD1 (5 bases). The CDR3 runs to 16 residues. CDR1 is SGHVS, CDR2 FQNEAQ, per germline. V was pared by 4 bases and J by 7 bases, with 17 bases between. CDR3 sequence (DNA): TGTGCCAGCAGCTGGACTACGGGGCAACAAAATTCACCCCTCCACTTT. Amino acids: CASSWTTGQQNSPLHF.

By share of the sample, this clonotype is medium-sized (0.01 to 0.1%). The chain links TRBV20-1 to TRBJ1-1; a weak D match, TRBD1 (5 bases). With 4 bases removed from V and 1 base from J, the gap between germline ends came to 10 bases. Germline CDR1 reads DFQATT; CDR2 reads SNEGSKA (reference sequence). This CDR3 has 13 residues. The chain's CDR3 is CSAIRGQNTEAFF. CDR3 in DNA: TGCAGTGCTATCCGGGGCCAGAACACTGAAGCTTTCTTT.

Notes on this clonotype: No DNA is shown, since the ends of the CDR3 on it are uncertain; the CDR3 is the one TCRdb lists. The chain couples TRBV7-5 to TRBJ1-1. TRBV7-5 is noted as a pseudogene. The CDR3 totals 14 residues, both ends included. CDR3 sequence reads: CISVSEARSEPAFF.

The V and J genes are TRBV18 and TRBJ1-5; 9 bases match TRBD1. The CDR3 has 16 amino acids. Trimming removed 3 bases from V and 0 bases from J; junction bases left unmatched: 3. Germline loops: CDR1 KGHSH, CDR2 LQKENI. The CDR3 DNA reads TGTGCCAGCTCACCCGGACAGGGGATTAGCAATCAGCCCCAGCATTTT. Its protein product is CASSPGQGISNQPQHF.

The V and J genes are TRBV7-9 and TRBJ2-1; 12 bases are shared with TRBD1. There are 16 residues in the CDR3. With 0 bases clipped from V and 9 bases from J, the junction kept 6 bases outside the gene matches. The germline CDR1 and CDR2 sequences are SEHNR and FQNEAQ (reference sequence). The CDR3: CASSLAAGTGGGEQFF. The CDR3, as DNA: TGTGCCAGCAGCTTAGCCGCCGGGACAGGGGGCGGTGAGCAGTTCTTC. The entire variable domain, with the rest obtained from reference TRBV7-9 and TRBJ2-1, is as follows: DTGVSQNPRHKITKRGQNVTFRCDPISEHNRLYWYRQTLGQGPEFLTYFQNEAQLEKSRLLSDRFSAERPKGSFSTLEIQRTEQGDSAMYLCASSLAAGTGGGEQFFGPGTRLTVL.

The V and J genes are TRBV6-2 or TRBV6-3 and TRBJ1-6; TRBD1 matches 7 bases. This CDR3 is built from 17 residues. CDR1 MNHEY and CDR2 SVGEGT come from the germline V gene. With 5 bases clipped from V and 10 bases from J, the junction kept 17 bases outside the gene matches. The DNA for the CDR3 is TGTGCCAGCAGTCACCGACAGGGCGGAATTGGCGAGTCACCCCTCCACTTT. Protein product: CASSHRQGGIGESPLHF.

This clonotype has just one count. This could be a read error, since a much larger clone is one nucleotide away. The gene calls are TRBV27 and TRBJ1-6, with D tentatively TRBD1 (5 bases). The CDR3 runs 14 residues. CDR1 is MNHEY, CDR2 SMNVEV, per germline (reference sequence). DNA for the CDR3: TGTGCCAGCAGTAACCGGGGCAATAATTCACCCCCCCACTTT. Amino acids: CASSNRGNNSPPHF.

Only one count was recorded for this clonotype. The chain carries TRBV27 and TRBJ2-7, with 9 bases that match TRBD1. CDR1 and CDR2 (germline): MNHEY, SMNVEV (reference sequence). V lost 6 bases, J lost 1 base, and 7 bases stayed unmatched. This CDR3 has 15 residues. The CDR3 spells CASRDGGQGSYEQYF. As DNA, the CDR3 is TGTGCCAGCAGGGACGGGGGACAGGGATCCTACGAGCAGTACTTC.